Below, 24 T cell receptor beta chains from the same sample are listed, as sequenced in a study of T-cell reconstitution after alpha-beta-depleted transplantation in children. Unique molecular identifiers were built into the TCRbeta library. TCRdb analysed the PCR reads with MiXCR anew, one entry per CDR3 protein. Of 610,000 or so distinct CDR3 sequences detected, over 20% appear once; the ten largest clones hold under 45%. The source was PBMCs, collected before TCRalphabeta/CD19-depleted stem cell transplant. The receptor set was obtained from a boy under three years old with Wiskott-Aldrich syndrome, due to receive a stem cell transplant.

The chain is built from TRBV7-3 and TRBJ2-3; perhaps TRBD1 as D (6 bases). CDR1 and CDR2 from the germline V gene are SGHTA and FQGTGA. The CDR3 extends over 15 amino acids. Between the trimmed V and J ends, which lost 5 bases and 0 bases, there was a span of 12 bases. The CDR3 reads CASSKGVVSTDTQYF. The CDR3 DNA reads TGTGCCAGCAGCAAGGGGGTAGTGAGCACAGATACGCAGTATTTT.

V and J are TRBV12-3 or TRBV12-4 and TRBJ2-1, with D maybe TRBD2 (6 bases). V lost 5 bases to trimming and J lost 13 bases, with 18 bases between them. This CDR3 spans 13 amino acids. The DNA for the CDR3 is TGTGCCAGCAGTCCTAATAGCGGAAGGTACCAGTTCTTC. Its translation is CASSPNSGRYQFF.

The genes are TRBV7-2 and TRBJ2-5; weak D call: TRBD2 (5 bases). The germline CDR1 and CDR2 sequences are SGHTA and FQGNSA. Trimming stripped 3 bases from V and 0 bases from J, with 11 bases between. CDR3 length equals 15 residues. CDR3 residues: CASSFYLDYQETQYF. The DNA for the CDR3 is TGTGCCAGCAGCTTCTATCTGGACTACCAAGAGACCCAGTACTTC.

This chain uses TRBV20-1 with TRBJ2-2, with 11 bases that match TRBD1. Looked up from germline, CDR1 is DFQATT and CDR2 is SNEGSKA (reference sequence). The CDR3 contains 15 residues. V gave up 1 base and J gave up 6 bases; unmatched junction bases: 4. This chain's CDR3 is CSARAGQGVPGELFF. Here the CDR3 DNA reads TGCAGTGCTAGAGCGGGACAGGGGGTTCCCGGGGAGCTGTTTTTT.

CDR3: CASGVASGMGGYNEQFF. The CDR3 DNA reads TGTGCCAGCGGGGTAGCTAGCGGGATGGGGGGGTACAATGAGCAGTTCTTC. The genes are TRBV28 and TRBJ2-1; 9 bases match TRBD2. Germline lookup yields CDR1 MDHEN and CDR2 SYDVKM. This CDR3 has 17 residues. J gave up 4 bases and V 8 bases, and 15 bases lay outside the gene matches.

In its sample, this clonotype was seen a few times. The rearrangement uses TRBV20-1 and TRBJ1-5; a weak D match, TRBD1 (5 bases). CDR1 and CDR2 from the germline V gene are DFQATT and SNEGSKA (reference sequence). V lost 3 bases and J lost 4, with 7 bases in between. The CDR3 runs 12 residues. The CDR3 DNA reads TGCAGTGCTAGCCAGGGAAATCAGCCCCAGCATTTT. Its translation: CSASQGNQPQHF.

In this sample, this clonotype turned up once. The chain couples TRBV2 to TRBJ2-7; 8 bases line up with TRBD1. The V and J ends lost 4 bases and 1 base, in that order; junction bases with no gene match: 6. CDR1 and CDR2 (germline): SNHLY, FYNNEI. The CDR3 consists of 15 residues. The CDR3 nucleotides are TGTGCCAGCAGTGTGAGGACAGGGAGTTCCTACGAGCAGTACTTC. This codes for CASSVRTGSSYEQYF.

The chain is built from TRBV5-5 and TRBJ2-1; 8 bases align to TRBD1. Per the germline V gene, CDR1 is SGHKS and CDR2 is YYEKEE (reference sequence). The V segment lost 4 bases and the J segment 3 bases; nucleotides outside the gene matches: 6. CDR3 length equals 15 residues. The CDR3 loop is CASSLKGQGYNEQFF. The CDR3 bases are TGTGCCAGCAGCCTCAAAGGACAGGGCTACAATGAGCAGTTCTTC.

This clonotype was counted a few times. The CDR3 here is CAGMTNSGNTIYF. CDR3 DNA: TGTGCCGGCATGACCAACTCTGGAAACACCATATATTTT. This chain links TRBV12-3 or TRBV12-4 with TRBJ1-3; D uncertain. Trimming cost V 11 bases and J 0 bases, with 11 bases left between them. This CDR3 comprises 13 residues.

The sample holds a few counts of this clonotype. The genes are TRBV24-1 and TRBJ2-5; D unclear. CDR1 KGHDR and CDR2 SFDVKD come from the germline V gene. The CDR3 length is 14 residues. Between the trimmed V and J ends, which lost 4 bases and 2 bases, there was a span of 10 bases. The CDR3 loop reads CATSEGPKQETQYF. As DNA, the CDR3 is TGTGCCACCAGTGAAGGGCCTAAGCAAGAGACCCAGTACTTC.

This clonotype has just one count. At one of its ends the junction is not consistent with the germline gene, which may arise from a read error. The chain is built from TRBV11-2 and TRBJ2-1; no definite D call. Germline V CDR1 and CDR2: SGHAT, FQNNGV. CDR3 size: 15 residues. The CDR3 DNA reads as TGTGCCAGCAGCTTAGGGGCAGGCTCCTACAATGAGCATTTCTTC. This sequence encodes CASSLGAGSYNEHFF.

The rearrangement joins TRBV21-1 to TRBJ2-7; TRBD1 is the table's D call, not checked against the DNA. TRBV21-1 is a documented pseudogene. This CDR3 is 16 amino acids long. CDR3 protein: CASSSRDRASSYEQYF. The CDR3 nucleotides are TGTGCCAGCAGCTCTCGGGACAGAGCTAGCTCCTACGAGCAGTACTTC.

This clonotype has just a few counts. The chain couples TRBV7-2 to TRBJ2-4; 9 nucleotides agree with TRBD2. The germline CDR1 and CDR2 sequences are SGHTA and FQGNSA. The CDR3 runs 16 residues. Trimming removed 2 bases from V and 8 bases from J; junction bases left unmatched: 10. As DNA, the CDR3 is TGTGCCAGCAGCTTAAAGTCGGCGGGAGGGACAGACATTCAGTACTTC. Its translation: CASSLKSAGGTDIQYF.

This clonotype turned up a few times. The V and J genes are TRBV28 and TRBJ1-3, with D uncertain. Trimming cost V 4 bases and J 7 bases, with 14 bases left between them. Germline V gene data show CDR1 as MDHEN and CDR2 as SYDVKM. The CDR3 runs to 14 residues. The CDR3 spells CASSYLDPGNTIYF. CDR3 DNA: TGTGCCAGCAGTTACCTTGACCCGGGGAACACCATATATTTT.

The gene calls are TRBV27 and TRBJ2-3; 7 bases fit TRBD1. J gave up 6 bases and V 5 bases, and 8 bases lay outside the gene matches. Germline V CDR1 and CDR2: MNHEY, SMNVEV (reference sequence). The CDR3 extends over 14 amino acids. The CDR3 reads CASSQGQVGDTQYF. CDR3 in DNA: TGTGCCAGCAGTCAAGGACAGGTTGGGGATACGCAGTATTTT.

This clonotype was seen a handful of times. The chain employs TRBV5-1 and TRBJ2-3; 8 bases align to TRBD2. Germline V gives CDR1 SGHRS, CDR2 YFSETQ. J lost 1 base, V lost 2 bases, and 3 bases had no gene match. The CDR3 is 15 residues long. This CDR3 reads CASSFVAGRTDTQYF. As DNA, the CDR3 is TGCGCCAGCAGCTTCGTAGCGGGGCGCACAGATACGCAGTATTTT.

Only a few counts were recorded for this clonotype. This chain uses TRBV9 with TRBJ2-1; 7 nucleotides line up with TRBD2. Losses at the gene ends were 0 bases for V and 5 bases for J; bases not matched to a gene: 14. This CDR3 is built from 18 residues. Germline lookup yields CDR1 SGDLS and CDR2 YYNGEE. This CDR3 is CASSVAGGRARLDNEQFF. The CDR3 DNA reads TGTGCCAGCAGCGTAGCAGGTGGGAGGGCCCGCCTCGACAATGAGCAGTTCTTC. Together with reference TRBV9 and TRBJ2-1, the CDR3 gives the full variable domain: DSGVTQTPKHLITATGQRVTLRCSPRSGDLSVYWYQQSLDQGLQFLIQYYNGEERAKGNILERFSAQQFPDLHSELNLSSLELGDSALYFCASSVAGGRARLDNEQFFGPGTRLTVL.

This clonotype was seen a handful of times. The rearrangement uses TRBV20-1 and TRBJ2-1; TRBD2 matches at 8 bases. Trimming took 0 bases from V and 0 from J; bases not matched to a gene: 1. The germline gives CDR1 DFQATT, CDR2 SNEGSKA (reference sequence). The CDR3 is made up of 15 amino acids. The CDR3 loop is CSARESGSSYNEQFF. The CDR3 coding sequence is TGCAGTGCTAGAGAAAGCGGGAGCTCCTACAATGAGCAGTTCTTC.

The CDR3 region has the DNA TGTGCCAGCAGCCCCCGGGGCGGGAGTCGCAACAATGAGCAGTTCTTC. Amino acid sequence: CASSPRGGSRNNEQFF. The chain is built from TRBV27 and TRBJ2-1, with 7 positions matching TRBD2. Germline V CDR1 and CDR2: MNHEY, SMNVEV (reference sequence). The CDR3 sequence is 16 residues long. J was trimmed by 5 bases and V by 6 bases; bases with no gene match: 13.

This chain links TRBV5-1 with TRBJ1-4; 7 bases align to TRBD1. With V trimmed by 5 bases and J by 8 bases, 15 bases remained unmatched. In germline, CDR1 is SGHRS, CDR2 YFSETQ. The CDR3 runs 16 residues. CDR3 bases: TGCGCCAGCAGGTTGAATGTGGGACAGTTGCGCGAAAAACTGTTTTTT. Its translation is CASRLNVGQLREKLFF.

This clonotype was seen only a few times. The chain is built from TRBV3-1 and TRBJ1-1; tentative D call: TRBD1 (5 bases). This CDR3 spans 15 amino acids. Per the germline V gene, CDR1 is LGHDT and CDR2 is YNNKEL (reference sequence). Deletions cut 4 bases from V and 5 bases from J, with 17 bases between. In DNA, the CDR3 is TGTGCCAGCAGCCCCCGGAGGCCCGAGGGGACTGAAGCTTTCTTT. Protein sequence: CASSPRRPEGTEAFF. The complete variable domain, with remaining parts taken from reference TRBV3-1 and TRBJ1-1, reads DTAVSQTPKYLVTQMGNDKSIKCEQNLGHDTMYWYKQDSKKFLKIMFSYNNKELIINETVPNRFSPKSPDKAHLNLHINSLELGDSAVYFCASSPRRPEGTEAFFGQGTRLTVV.

In DNA, the CDR3 is TGCGCCAGCAGCCCAGGCGGACTAGCGGGAGGGTATGAGCAGTTCTTC. Translation gives CASSPGGLAGGYEQFF. The chain uses TRBV5-1 and TRBJ2-1; 15 positions agree with TRBD2. The length of the CDR3 is 16 residues. Germline V gives CDR1 SGHRS, CDR2 YFSETQ. V dropped 4 bases and J dropped 8; count of bases not matched to a gene: 7.

The V and J genes are TRBV20-1 and TRBJ2-3; 12 bases align to TRBD2. V dropped 3 bases and J dropped 3; count of bases not matched to a gene: 10. Germline values: CDR1 DFQATT, CDR2 SNEGSKA (reference sequence). The CDR3 length is 17 residues. The CDR3 DNA reads as TGCAGTGCTAGCCAGACTAGCGGGAGTTTGGGAACAGATACGCAGTATTTT. Residues: CSASQTSGSLGTDTQYF.

The chain carries TRBV2 and TRBJ2-5; 8 bases map to TRBD1. CDR1 and CDR2 (germline): SNHLY, FYNNEI. With V trimmed by 3 bases and J by 3 bases, 0 bases remained unmatched. This CDR3 has 13 amino acids. The CDR3 nucleotides are TGTGCCAGCAGTGAGGACAGGGAAGAGACCCAGTACTTC. Its translation is CASSEDREETQYF.